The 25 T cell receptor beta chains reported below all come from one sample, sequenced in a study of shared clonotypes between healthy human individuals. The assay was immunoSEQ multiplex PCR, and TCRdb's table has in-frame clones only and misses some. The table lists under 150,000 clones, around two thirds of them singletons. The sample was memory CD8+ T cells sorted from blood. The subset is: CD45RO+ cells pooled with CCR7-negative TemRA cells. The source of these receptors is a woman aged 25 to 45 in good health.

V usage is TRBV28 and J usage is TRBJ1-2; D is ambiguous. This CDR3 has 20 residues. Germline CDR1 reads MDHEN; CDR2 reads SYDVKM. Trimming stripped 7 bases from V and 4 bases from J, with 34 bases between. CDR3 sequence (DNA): TGTGCCAGCACCCTCCCCCACCCTAAGAGGCTTCGGATTCCCATCTATGGCTACACCTTC. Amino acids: CASTLPHPKRLRIPIYGYTF.

CDR3 sequence: CASSGDRGRGSYEQYF. The CDR3 DNA is TGTGCCAGCAGTGGGGACAGGGGACGGGGCTCGTACGAGCAGTACTTC. V usage is TRBV2 and J usage is TRBJ2-7; 10 bases are a match to TRBD1. CDR3 size: 16 residues. Germline trimming cut 4 bases from V and 4 bases from J; bases unmatched to any gene: 10. The germline gives CDR1 SNHLY, CDR2 FYNNEI.

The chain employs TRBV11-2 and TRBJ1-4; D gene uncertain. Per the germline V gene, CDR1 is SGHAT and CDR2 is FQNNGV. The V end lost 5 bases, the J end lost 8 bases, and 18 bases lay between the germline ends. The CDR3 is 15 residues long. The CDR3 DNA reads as TGTGCCAGCAGCGACCGACTCCGGAAGAAGGAAAAACTGTTTTTT. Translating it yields CASSDRLRKKEKLFF. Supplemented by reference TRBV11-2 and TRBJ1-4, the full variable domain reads EAGVAQSPRYKIIEKRQSVAFWCNPISGHATLYWYQQILGQGPKLLIQFQNNGVVDDSQLPKDRFSAERLKGVDSTLKIQPAKLEDSAVYLCASSDRLRKKEKLFFGSGTQLSVL.

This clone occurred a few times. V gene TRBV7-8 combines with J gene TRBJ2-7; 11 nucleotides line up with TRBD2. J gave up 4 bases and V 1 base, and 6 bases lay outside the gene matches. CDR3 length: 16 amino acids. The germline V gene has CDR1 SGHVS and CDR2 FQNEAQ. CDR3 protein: CASSLGTSGSGYEQYF. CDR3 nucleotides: TGTGCCAGCAGCTTAGGTACTAGCGGGAGTGGGTACGAGCAGTACTTC.

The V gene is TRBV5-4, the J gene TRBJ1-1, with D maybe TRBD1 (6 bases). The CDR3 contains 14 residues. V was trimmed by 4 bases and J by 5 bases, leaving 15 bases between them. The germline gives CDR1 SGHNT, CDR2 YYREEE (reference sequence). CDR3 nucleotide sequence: TGTGCCAGCAGCCCAGCGGGGGGCCCAACTGAAGCTTTCTTT. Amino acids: CASSPAGGPTEAFF.

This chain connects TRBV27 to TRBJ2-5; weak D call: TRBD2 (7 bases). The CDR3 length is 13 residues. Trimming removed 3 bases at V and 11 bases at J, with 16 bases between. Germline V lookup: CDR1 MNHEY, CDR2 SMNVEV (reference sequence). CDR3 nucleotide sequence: TGTGCCAGCAGTTTGGCGGCTAGCGGACAGCAGTACTTC. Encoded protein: CASSLAASGQQYF.

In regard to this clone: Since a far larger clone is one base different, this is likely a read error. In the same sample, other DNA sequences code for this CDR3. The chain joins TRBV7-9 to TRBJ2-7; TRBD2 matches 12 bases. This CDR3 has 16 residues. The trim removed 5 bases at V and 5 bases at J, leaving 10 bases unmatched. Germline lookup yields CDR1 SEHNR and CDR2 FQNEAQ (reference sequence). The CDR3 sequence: CASSQDPTSGSNEQYF. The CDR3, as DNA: TGTGCCAGCAGCCAAGATCCGACTAGCGGGAGCAACGAGCAGTACTTC.

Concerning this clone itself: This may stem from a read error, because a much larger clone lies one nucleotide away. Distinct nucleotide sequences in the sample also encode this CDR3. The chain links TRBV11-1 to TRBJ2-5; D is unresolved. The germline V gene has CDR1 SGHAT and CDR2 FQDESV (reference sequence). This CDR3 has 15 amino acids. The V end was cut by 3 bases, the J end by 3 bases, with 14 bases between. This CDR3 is CASSFSGTTKETQYF. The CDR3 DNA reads TGTGCCAGCAGCTTCTCCGGAACTACAAAAGAGACCCAGTACTTC.

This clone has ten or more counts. The CDR3: CASSLLAGVGVGEQYF. The CDR3 coding sequence is TGTGCCAGCAGCTTACTTGCGGGAGTAGGGGTGGGCGAGCAGTACTTC. The rearrangement links TRBV2 to TRBJ2-7, with 7 bases aligning to TRBD2. Germline assignment: CDR1 SNHLY and CDR2 FYNNEI. The CDR3 extends over 16 amino acids. V gave up 6 bases and J gave up 6 bases; unmatched junction bases: 17.

CDR3: CASSSRTGQETQYF. The CDR3 DNA reads TGTGCCAGTAGTAGTAGGACAGGACAAGAGACCCAGTACTTC. The chain carries TRBV19 and TRBJ2-5; 7 nucleotides agree with TRBD1. After removal of 4 bases from V and 2 bases from J, the junction contained 4 bases not matched to a gene. The germline V gene encodes CDR1 LNHDA and CDR2 SQIVND (reference sequence). The CDR3 sequence is 14 residues long.

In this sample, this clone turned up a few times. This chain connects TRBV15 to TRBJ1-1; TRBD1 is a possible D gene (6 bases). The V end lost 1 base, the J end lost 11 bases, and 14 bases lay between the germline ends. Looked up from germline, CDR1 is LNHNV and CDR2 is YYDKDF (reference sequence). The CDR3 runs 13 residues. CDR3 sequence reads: CATSRVGSGEAFF. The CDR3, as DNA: TGTGCCACCAGCAGAGTGGGTTCAGGGGAGGCTTTCTTT.

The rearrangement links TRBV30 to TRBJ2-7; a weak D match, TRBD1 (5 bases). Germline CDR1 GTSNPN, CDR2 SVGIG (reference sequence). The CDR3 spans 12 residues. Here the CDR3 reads CVLDRRTYEQYF. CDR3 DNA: TGTGTCCTCGACAGACGGACCTACGAGCAGTACTTC.

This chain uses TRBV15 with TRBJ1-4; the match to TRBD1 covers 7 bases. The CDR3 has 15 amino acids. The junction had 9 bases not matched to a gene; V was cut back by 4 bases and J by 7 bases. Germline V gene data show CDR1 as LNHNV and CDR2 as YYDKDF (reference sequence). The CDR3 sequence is CATSINDRASEKLFF. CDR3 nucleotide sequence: TGTGCCACCAGCATAAACGACAGGGCGTCTGAAAAACTGTTTTTT. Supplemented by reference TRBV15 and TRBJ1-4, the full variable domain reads DAMVIQNPRYQVTQFGKPVTLSCSQTLNHNVMYWYQQKSSQAPKLLFHYYDKDFNNEADTPDNFQSRRPNTSFCFLDIRSPGLGDTAMYLCATSINDRASEKLFFGSGTQLSVL.

In DNA form, the CDR3 reads TGCGCCAGCAGTCATGACGGGATCCAAGAGACCCAGTACTTC. Protein product: CASSHDGIQETQYF. The genes are TRBV23-1 and TRBJ2-5, with D perhaps matching TRBD2 (5 bases). TRBV23-1 is noted as an ORF with a role that remains uncertain. The CDR3 runs to 14 residues. Trimming left V 3 bases short and J 1 base short, with 9 bases between.

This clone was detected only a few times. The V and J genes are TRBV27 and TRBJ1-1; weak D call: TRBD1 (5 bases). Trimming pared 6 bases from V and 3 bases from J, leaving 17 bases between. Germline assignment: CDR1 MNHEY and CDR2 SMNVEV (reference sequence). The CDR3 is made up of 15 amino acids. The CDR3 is CASSPWDLRDTEAFF. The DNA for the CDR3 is TGTGCCAGCAGCCCGTGGGACCTTAGGGACACTGAAGCTTTCTTT.

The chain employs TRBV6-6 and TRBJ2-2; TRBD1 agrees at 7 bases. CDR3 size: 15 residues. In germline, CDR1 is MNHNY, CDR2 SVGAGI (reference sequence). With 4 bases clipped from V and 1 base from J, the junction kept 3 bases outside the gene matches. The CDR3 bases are TGTGCCAGCAGTTTCTACAGGGGGAACACCGGGGAGCTGTTTTTT. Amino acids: CASSFYRGNTGELFF.

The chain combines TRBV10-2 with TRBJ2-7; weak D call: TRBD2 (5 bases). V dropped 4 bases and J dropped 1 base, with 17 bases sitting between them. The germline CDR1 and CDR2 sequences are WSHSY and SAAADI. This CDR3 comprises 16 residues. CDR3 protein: CASSVLPWRTSYEQYF. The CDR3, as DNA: TGCGCCAGCAGTGTCCTACCGTGGAGGACTTCCTACGAGCAGTACTTC.

The CDR3 coding sequence is TGTGCCAGCAGCTTACCCGCCTACGAGCAGTACTTC. It specifies CASSLPAYEQYF. V and J are TRBV7-8 and TRBJ2-7; no firm D call. The germline gives CDR1 SGHVS, CDR2 FQNEAQ. Trimming stripped 2 bases from V and 2 bases from J, with 4 bases between. CDR3 size: 12 residues. Variable domain in full (rest from reference TRBV7-8 and TRBJ2-7): GAGVSQSPRYKVAKRGQDVALRCDPISGHVSLFWYQQALGQGPEFLTYFQNEAQLDKSGLPSDRFFAERPEGSVSTLKIQRTQQEDSAVYLCASSLPAYEQYFGPGTRLTVT.

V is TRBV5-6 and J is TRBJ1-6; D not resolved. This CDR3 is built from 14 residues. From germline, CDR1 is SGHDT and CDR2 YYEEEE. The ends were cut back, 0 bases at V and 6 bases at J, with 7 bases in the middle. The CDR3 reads CASSLASANSPLHF. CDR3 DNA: TGTGCCAGCAGCTTGGCGTCAGCTAATTCACCCCTCCACTTT.

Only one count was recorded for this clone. The CDR3: CASTPRQGTGELFF. The CDR3 bases are TGTGCCAGCACCCCCCGACAGGGGACCGGGGAGCTGTTTTTT. J is TRBJ2-2 and V is TRBV27, with 8 bases fitting TRBD1. The V gene end was trimmed by 7 bases and the J gene end by 5 bases; junction bases not matched to a gene: 6. The CDR3 is made up of 14 amino acids. Germline CDR1 and CDR2: MNHEY and SMNVEV (reference sequence).

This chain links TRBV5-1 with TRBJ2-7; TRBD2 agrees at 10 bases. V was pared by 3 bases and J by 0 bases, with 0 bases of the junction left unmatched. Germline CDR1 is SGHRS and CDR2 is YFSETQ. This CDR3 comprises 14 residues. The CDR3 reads CASSSSGSSYEQYF. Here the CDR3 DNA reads TGCGCCAGCAGCTCTAGCGGGAGCTCCTACGAGCAGTACTTC.

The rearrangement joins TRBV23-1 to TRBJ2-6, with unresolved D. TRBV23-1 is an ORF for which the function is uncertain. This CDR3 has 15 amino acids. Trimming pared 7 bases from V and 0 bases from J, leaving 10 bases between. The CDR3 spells CASNVVSSGANVLTF. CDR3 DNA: TGCGCCAGCAATGTGGTAAGCTCTGGGGCCAACGTCCTGACTTTC.

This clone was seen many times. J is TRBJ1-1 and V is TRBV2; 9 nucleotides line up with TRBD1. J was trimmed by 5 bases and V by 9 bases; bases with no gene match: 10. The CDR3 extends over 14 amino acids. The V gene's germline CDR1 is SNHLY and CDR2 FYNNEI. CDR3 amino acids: CASRGQGKWTEAFF. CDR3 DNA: TGTGCCAGTAGGGGACAGGGAAAGTGGACTGAAGCTTTCTTT.

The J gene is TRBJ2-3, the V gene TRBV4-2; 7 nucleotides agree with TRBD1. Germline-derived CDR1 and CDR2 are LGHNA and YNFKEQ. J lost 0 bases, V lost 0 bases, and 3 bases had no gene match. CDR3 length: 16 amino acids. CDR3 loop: CASSQDRDRSTDTQYF. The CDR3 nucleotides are TGTGCCAGCAGCCAAGACCGGGACAGAAGCACAGATACGCAGTATTTT.

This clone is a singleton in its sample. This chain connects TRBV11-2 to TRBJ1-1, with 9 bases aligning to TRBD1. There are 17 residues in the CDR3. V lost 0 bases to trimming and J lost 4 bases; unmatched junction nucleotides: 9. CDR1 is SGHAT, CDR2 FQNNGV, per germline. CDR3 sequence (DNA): TGTGCCAGCAGCTTAGATATCCACGGGACAGGGTTCACTGAAGCTTTCTTT. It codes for CASSLDIHGTGFTEAFF.